The 17 T cell receptor beta chains below come from one sample, sequenced in a study of human T cells and chemical hapten exposure. The sample's time point: pre-sensitization, week 0. The treatment denotes: therapeutic diphenylcyclopropenone sensitization with weekly scalp DPC. Using its own MiXCR run on the RACE reads, TCRdb lists one record per CDR3 protein. The table includes 100,000 to 150,000 distinct CDR3 sequences, approximately 15% detected once. Specimen: whole blood, collected in connection with sensitization to the hapten diphenylcyclopropenone (DPC). Every receptor here comes from a woman younger than 30 with alopecia areata. Some clones in this sample may be carry-over from other donors' samples.

The sample holds a few counts of this clonotype. The chain employs TRBV7-9 and TRBJ1-4; possibly TRBD1 for D (5 bases). The length of the CDR3 is 12 residues. Trimming cost V 3 bases and J 8 bases, with 7 bases left between them. Germline values: CDR1 SEHNR, CDR2 FQNEAQ (reference sequence). CDR3 residues: CASSFWDEKLFF. DNA for the CDR3: TGTGCCAGCAGCTTTTGGGACGAAAAACTGTTTTTT.

The genes are TRBV2 and TRBJ1-2; D gene uncertain. Germline assignment: CDR1 SNHLY and CDR2 FYNNEI. V was shortened by 8 bases and J by 4 bases, with 11 bases between the two germline ends. The CDR3 consists of 12 residues. DNA of the CDR3: TGTGCCAGCGGGATGGACGGCTATGGCTACACCTTC. It is translated as CASGMDGYGYTF.

This clonotype was seen repeatedly, ten times or more. This sequence joins TRBV11-3 and TRBJ2-1; D possibly matches TRBD1 or TRBD2 (5 bases each). The CDR3 sequence is 16 residues long. Deletions cut 0 bases from V and 5 bases from J, with 14 bases between. The V gene's germline CDR1 is SGHNT and CDR2 YENEEA. CDR3 loop: CASSLDRDPPHNEQFF. Written as DNA, the CDR3 is TGTGCCAGCAGCTTAGATCGGGACCCACCGCACAATGAGCAGTTCTTC.

This clonotype appeared many times. The chain has TRBV5-5 and TRBJ2-7, with D possibly TRBD1 on 5 matching bases. V was trimmed by 1 base and J by 0 bases, leaving 8 bases between them. There are 14 residues in the CDR3. Germline V lookup: CDR1 SGHKS, CDR2 YYEKEE (reference sequence). This CDR3 is CASSLTGNSYEQYF. In DNA form, the CDR3 reads TGTGCCAGCAGCTTGACAGGAAACTCCTACGAGCAGTACTTC.

This clonotype was seen ten or more times. The chain couples TRBV12-3 or TRBV12-4 to TRBJ2-5; 7 positions match TRBD1. This CDR3 region has 13 residues. With V trimmed by 4 bases and J by 3 bases, 2 bases remained unmatched. CDR3 residues: CASSYRGKETQYF. CDR3 DNA sequence: TGTGCCAGCAGTTACAGGGGAAAAGAGACCCAGTACTTC.

The gene calls are TRBV28 and TRBJ1-2; D gene ambiguous. Germline V gene data show CDR1 as MDHEN and CDR2 as SYDVKM. Trimming took off 8 bases at V and 4 bases at J, with 14 bases between the two ends. The CDR3 extends over 13 amino acids. The chain's CDR3 is CASAKGIPYGYTF. The CDR3 bases are TGTGCCAGCGCAAAGGGTATTCCCTATGGCTACACCTTC.

This clonotype was detected a few times. The rearrangement links TRBV9 to TRBJ2-5; D is uncertain. V shed 2 bases and J shed 5 bases, with 10 bases lying between them. The germline V gene encodes CDR1 SGDLS and CDR2 YYNGEE. The CDR3 covers 13 residues. The CDR3 region is CASSVDNFETQYF. The CDR3 nucleotides read TGTGCCAGCAGCGTTGATAACTTTGAGACCCAGTACTTC.

The chain uses TRBV28 and TRBJ1-2, with D unclear. Germline V CDR1 and CDR2: MDHEN, SYDVKM. The CDR3 has 14 amino acids. Trimming took 6 bases from V and 2 from J, leaving 13 bases between them. Written as DNA, the CDR3 is TGTGCCAGCAGGGGCAGACGCATAAACTATGGCTACACCTTC. Translating gives CASRGRRINYGYTF.

This chain connects TRBV6-6 to TRBJ1-2, with 9 bases matching TRBD1. CDR3 length: 17 amino acids. Germline V gene data show CDR1 as MNHNY and CDR2 as SVGAGI (reference sequence). With 5 bases clipped from V and 0 bases from J, the junction kept 10 bases outside the gene matches. CDR3 region: CASSEPGQGPSNYGYTF. CDR3 nucleotides: TGTGCCAGCAGTGAACCGGGACAGGGTCCCTCTAACTATGGCTACACCTTC.

This clonotype was detected ten times or more. One end of the junction varies from germline; a read error may be responsible. The chain has TRBV7-9 and TRBJ2-5, with 16 nucleotides matching TRBD2. The CDR3 extends over 19 amino acids. Germline loops: CDR1 SEHNR, CDR2 FQNEAQ (reference sequence). Here the CDR3 reads CASSLFIRSSGTSGGAVDF. In DNA form, the CDR3 reads TGTGCCAGCAGCTTATTCATCAGGTCGTCCGGGACTAGCGGGGGGGCCGTGGACTTC.

The J gene is TRBJ1-6, the V gene TRBV11-2; no clear D. The CDR3 extends over 15 amino acids. Germline loops: CDR1 SGHAT, CDR2 FQNNGV. The V end lost 2 bases, the J end lost 6 bases, and 11 bases lay between the germline ends. CDR3 coding DNA: TGTGCCAGCAGCTTATTGCAGTCGCTTAATTCACCCCTCCACTTT. Translation gives CASSLLQSLNSPLHF.

This clonotype turned up a few times. This chain uses TRBV7-9 with TRBJ1-2, with 7 positions matching TRBD1. The CDR3 loop spans 13 amino acids. Germline V CDR1 and CDR2: SEHNR, FQNEAQ (reference sequence). Trimming cost V 5 bases and J 4 bases; bases outside gene matches: 4. This CDR3 reads CASSEGTAYGYTF. CDR3 in DNA: TGTGCCAGCAGCGAGGGGACAGCCTATGGCTACACCTTC.

This clonotype was detected a few times. This chain links TRBV7-2 with TRBJ2-2; tentative D call: TRBD1 (5 bases). The CDR3 covers 15 residues. Looked up from germline, CDR1 is SGHTA and CDR2 is FQGNSA. The V gene lost 3 bases and the J gene lost 0 bases, with 8 bases spanning the gap. The CDR3 DNA is TGTGCCAGCAGCTTTAGCAGGGCGAACACCGGGGAGCTGTTTTTT. It codes for CASSFSRANTGELFF.

There are many counts of this clonotype. This rearrangement joins TRBV20-1 to TRBJ1-4; D unresolved. Germline loops: CDR1 DFQATT, CDR2 SNEGSKA (reference sequence). With 6 bases removed from V and 6 bases from J, the gap between germline ends came to 14 bases. The CDR3 sequence is 13 residues long. The CDR3 bases are TGCAGTGCCCCAGGCGCGGCGGATGAAAAACTGTTTTTT. Translation gives CSAPGAADEKLFF.

As concerns this clonotype: The conserved phenylalanine or tryptophan normally closing the CDR3 is absent here, so this likely arose from a read error. V and J are TRBV6-6 and TRBJ1-1, with D hard to call. The germline CDR1 and CDR2 sequences are MNHNY and SVGAGI (reference sequence). The CDR3 contains 12 residues. Between the trimmed V and J ends, which lost 0 bases and 9 bases, there was a span of 8 bases. CDR3: CASSYSPPQAFY. The CDR3 DNA is TGTGCCAGCAGTTACTCACCCCCCCAAGCTTTCTAT.

The chain recombines TRBV20-1 with TRBJ1-4; D gene uncertain. CDR1 DFQATT and CDR2 SNEGSKA come from the germline V gene (reference sequence). The CDR3 consists of 13 residues. The V gene lost 7 bases and the J gene lost 2 bases, with 11 bases spanning the gap. This CDR3 reads CSVNRATNEKLFF. The CDR3 nucleotides read TGCAGTGTCAATCGGGCGACTAATGAAAAACTGTTTTTT.

This clonotype was observed a few times. The V and J genes are TRBV20-1 and TRBJ2-3, with D uncertain. The V and J ends lost 2 bases and 1 base respectively, with 10 bases between them. Germline CDR1 is DFQATT and CDR2 is SNEGSKA (reference sequence). The length of the CDR3 is 14 residues. CDR3 nucleotides: TGCAGTGCTAGATCCGTTTTGGGCACAGATACGCAGTATTTT. Translated, it gives CSARSVLGTDTQYF.